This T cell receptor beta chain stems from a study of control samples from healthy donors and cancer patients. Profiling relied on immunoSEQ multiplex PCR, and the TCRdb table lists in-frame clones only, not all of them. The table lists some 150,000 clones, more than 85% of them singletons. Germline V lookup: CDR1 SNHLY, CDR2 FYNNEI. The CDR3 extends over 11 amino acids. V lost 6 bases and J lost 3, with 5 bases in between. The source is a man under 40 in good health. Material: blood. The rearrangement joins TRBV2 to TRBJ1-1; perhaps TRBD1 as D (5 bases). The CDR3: CASRGHTEAFF. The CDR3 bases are TGTGCCAGCAGGGGACACACTGAAGCTTTCTTT.